This T cell receptor beta chain was identified in a study of T cells after yellow fever vaccination. Background on the study: With SMART-Seq v4 Ultra Low Input, the fractions containing low cell numbers were prepared.

The CDR3 spans 16 residues. Germline values: CDR1 SGHAT, CDR2 FQNNGV. Points on this clonotype: The antigen is undetermined. Compared with germline, one end of the junction differs, possibly owing to a read error.

Researchers made TCR cDNA using 5'RACE template switching, and this step added a universal primer site and UMIs. MiXCR, run by TCRdb on the 5' RACE reads, gives a single entry per CDR3 protein. The data contain around 600,000 distinct CDR3 sequences, 9% to 15% of them singletons. Study outcomes and limitations: Abundant bulk-derived clonotypes could contaminate FACS-sorted repertoires. After the booster, over 95% of CD4 and approximately 90% of CD8 primary-response clones were re-detected.

The source was PBMCs, collected on the day of the yellow fever booster vaccination. This chain uses TRBV11-2 with TRBJ2-5; 7 nucleotides match TRBD2. The sequence came from a man aged 25-45 years who received the YFV17D yellow fever vaccine. The DNA for the CDR3 is TGTGCCAGCAGCTTAGGGTCTAGCGGAGGGTGGGAGAACCAGTACTTC. Amino acids: CASSLGSSGGWENQYF.